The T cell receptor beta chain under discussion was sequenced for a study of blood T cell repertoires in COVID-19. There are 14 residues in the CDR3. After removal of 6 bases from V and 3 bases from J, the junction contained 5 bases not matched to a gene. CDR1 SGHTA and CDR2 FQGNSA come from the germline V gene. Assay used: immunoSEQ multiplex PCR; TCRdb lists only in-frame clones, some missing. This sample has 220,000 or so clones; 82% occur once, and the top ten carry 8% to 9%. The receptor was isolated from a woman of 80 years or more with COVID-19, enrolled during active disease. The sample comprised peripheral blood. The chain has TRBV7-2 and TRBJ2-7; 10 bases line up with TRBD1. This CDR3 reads CASSWDRGVYEQYF. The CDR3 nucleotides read TGTGCCAGCAGTTGGGACAGGGGTGTCTACGAGCAGTACTTC.